Below are 28 T cell receptor beta chains sequenced from a single sample in a study of Ad26.COV2.S vaccination and SARS-CoV-2 variants. Data came from immunoSEQ multiplex PCR; TCRdb stores just in-frame clones and leaves some out. This sample yields 350,000 to 500,000 clones, of which approximately 89% are seen a single time; roughly 2.5% belongs to the top ten. Regarding treatment: roughly 19 received Ad26.COV2.S at low or high dose, single or two shots; several received placebo; per-sample allocation not given. The investigators took samples on day 63 after the first vaccine or placebo injection. Here the sequenced sample was peripheral blood, taken in a trial of Ad26.COV2.S vaccine versus placebo. Receptors were obtained from a person between 18 and 65 years old who received the Ad26.COV2.S COVID-19 vaccine or a placebo.

The V call is TRBV7-2, the J call TRBJ2-1; maybe TRBD1 (5 bases). Trimming took 5 bases from V and 9 from J, leaving 11 bases between them. The CDR3 is 12 amino acids. From germline, CDR1 is SGHTA and CDR2 FQGNSA. The CDR3 DNA reads as TGTGCCAGCAGCCTAAGGCAGGGTGAGCAGTTCTTC. Translation: CASSLRQGEQFF.

The rearrangement uses TRBV30 and TRBJ1-3; no clear D gene. This CDR3 is built from 15 residues. V lost 0 bases and J 0 bases, leaving 9 bases between the germline ends. The germline V gene encodes CDR1 GTSNPN and CDR2 SVGIG (reference sequence). The DNA of the CDR3 is TGTGCCTGGAGTGTTGGGCTGTACTCTGGAAACACCATATATTTT. Its protein is CAWSVGLYSGNTIYF.

This sequence joins TRBV5-4 and TRBJ2-1; 9 nucleotides match TRBD2. The CDR3 covers 15 residues. V lost 3 bases and J lost 4; bases outside the gene matches: 5. Germline values: CDR1 SGHNT, CDR2 YYREEE (reference sequence). The CDR3 DNA reads TGTGCCAGCAGCTACTCAGCGGGGGGATACAATGAGCAGTTCTTC. Translation: CASSYSAGGYNEQFF.

A word on this clone: The sample holds other DNA sequences that translate to the same CDR3. The chain employs TRBV18 and TRBJ1-4; the match to TRBD1 covers 7 bases. Germline lookup yields CDR1 KGHSH and CDR2 LQKENI. Losses at the gene ends were 6 bases for V and 5 bases for J; bases not matched to a gene: 3. This CDR3 is built from 13 residues. The CDR3 here is CASSRDRNEKLFF. CDR3 bases: TGTGCCAGCTCCCGGGACAGAAATGAAAAACTGTTTTTT.

V is TRBV27 and J is TRBJ1-5; TRBD1 is a possible D gene (6 bases). V lost 9 bases, J lost 2 bases, and 20 bases lay in between. Per germline, CDR1 MNHEY and CDR2 SMNVEV (reference sequence). The CDR3 covers 16 residues. The CDR3 nucleotides read TGTGCCAGTAGCGGGTCCAGGGGTTTGGGCAATCAGCCCCAGCATTTT. This encodes CASSGSRGLGNQPQHF.

The CDR3 sequence: CASSLRTSGQGVYEQYF. The DNA of the CDR3 is TGTGCCAGCAGCTTAAGGACTAGCGGCCAGGGGGTGTACGAGCAGTACTTC. The chain links TRBV7-6 to TRBJ2-7, with 10 bases aligning to TRBD2. J gave up 4 bases and V 2 bases, and 11 bases lay outside the gene matches. The CDR3 length is 17 residues. The germline V gene has CDR1 SGHVS and CDR2 FNYEAQ.

This chain connects TRBV11-2 to TRBJ2-2, with D perhaps assigned TRBD1 or TRBD2 (6 bases each). Germline assignment: CDR1 SGHAT and CDR2 FQNNGV. Trimming took 8 bases from V and 6 from J, leaving 10 bases between them. The CDR3 extends over 12 amino acids. CDR3 loop: CASQEGAGELFF. The DNA for the CDR3 is TGTGCCAGCCAGGAGGGGGCCGGGGAGCTGTTTTTT.

The CDR3 nucleotides are TGTGCCAGCAGTTTAGGGACAGGGCATCAAGAGACCCAGTACTTC. Translation gives CASSLGTGHQETQYF. This rearrangement joins TRBV27 to TRBJ2-5, with TRBD1 identical over 9 bases. Germline V lookup: CDR1 MNHEY, CDR2 SMNVEV (reference sequence). The CDR3 length is 15 residues. J lost 2 bases, V lost 2 bases, and 3 bases had no gene match.

V usage is TRBV23-1 and J usage is TRBJ2-1, with 9 bases fitting TRBD1. TRBV23-1 counts as an open reading frame of uncertain function. Trimming took 6 bases from V and 2 from J; bases not matched to a gene: 14. The CDR3 has 18 amino acids. The CDR3 DNA reads TGCGCCAGCAGCCCCCCGGGACAGGGAAGGGCCCCCTACAATGAGCAGTTCTTC. Its translation is CASSPPGQGRAPYNEQFF.

This chain links TRBV6-6 with TRBJ1-1; D might be TRBD1 (6 bases). This CDR3 region has 13 residues. V was trimmed by 4 bases and J by 5 bases, leaving 11 bases between them. The germline V gene encodes CDR1 MNHNY and CDR2 SVGAGI (reference sequence). CDR3 loop: CASSFPGVTEAFF. Here the CDR3 DNA reads TGTGCCAGCAGTTTCCCAGGGGTTACTGAAGCTTTCTTT.

The chain recombines TRBV6-5 with TRBJ1-2; TRBD1 agrees at 9 bases. Germline lookup yields CDR1 MNHEY and CDR2 SVGAGI. CDR3 size: 14 residues. After removal of 7 bases from V and 7 bases from J, the junction contained 10 bases not matched to a gene. For the CDR3, the DNA is TGTGCCAGCATCTCCCCGGGACAGGGATTTGGCTACACCTTC. Protein: CASISPGQGFGYTF.

The genes are TRBV5-1 and TRBJ1-6; D ambiguous. The V end lost 0 bases, the J end lost 7 bases, and 14 bases lay between the germline ends. The CDR3 spans 16 residues. The germline CDR1 and CDR2 sequences are SGHRS and YFSETQ. CDR3 loop: CASSLAGARLNSPLHF. CDR3 sequence (DNA): TGCGCCAGCAGCTTGGCTGGCGCTCGATTGAATTCACCCCTCCACTTT.

The chain is built from TRBV7-8 and TRBJ2-7; tentatively, D is TRBD1 (6 bases). This CDR3 comprises 17 residues. Per germline, CDR1 SGHVS and CDR2 FQNEAQ. The V gene lost 0 bases and the J gene lost 0 bases, with 15 bases spanning the gap. As DNA, the CDR3 is TGTGCCAGCAGCTTAGCGAAGGGGGAACTGAGCTCCTACGAGCAGTACTTC. Translation gives CASSLAKGELSSYEQYF.

The V gene is TRBV13, the J gene TRBJ2-3, with 7 bases that match TRBD1. Germline V gene sequence: CDR1 PRHDT, CDR2 FYEKMQ (reference sequence). Trimming at V came to 8 bases and at J to 4 bases, leaving 9 bases not matched to a gene. CDR3 length: 14 residues. This chain's CDR3 is CASWDSQRADTQYF. The CDR3 DNA sequence: TGTGCCAGCTGGGACAGCCAACGAGCAGATACGCAGTATTTT. The full variable domain, completed using reference TRBV13 and TRBJ2-3, is AAGVIQSPRHLIKEKRETATLKCYPIPRHDTVYWYQQGPGQDPQFLISFYEKMQSDKGSIPDRFSAQQFSDYHSELNMSSLELGDSALYFCASWDSQRADTQYFGPGTRLTVL.

A remark on this clone: The same CDR3 can be traced to other DNA sequences in this sample. The genes are TRBV18 and TRBJ1-4, with D hard to call. This CDR3 comprises 14 residues. Germline CDR1 KGHSH, CDR2 LQKENI. V lost 6 bases and J 0 bases, leaving 8 bases between the germline ends. CDR3 DNA sequence: TGTGCCAGCTCCCCGGGAGCAACTAATGAAAAACTGTTTTTT. Translated, it gives CASSPGATNEKLFF.

This chain connects TRBV9 to TRBJ1-6; D perhaps matches TRBD1 (5 bases). V dropped 1 base and J dropped 0 bases, with 11 bases sitting between them. The CDR3 loop spans 17 amino acids. Germline V gene data show CDR1 as SGDLS and CDR2 as YYNGEE. The CDR3 DNA sequence: TGTGCCAGCAGCGTAAGTCAGGGCTACTCCTATAATTCACCCCTCCACTTT. Its translation: CASSVSQGYSYNSPLHF.

V is TRBV30 and J is TRBJ1-1; D unresolved. The CDR3 contains 11 residues. Germline V gene data show CDR1 as GTSNPN and CDR2 as SVGIG (reference sequence). V was clipped by 4 bases and J by 5 bases, with 8 bases between them. The CDR3 sequence: CAWTQRTEAFF. The CDR3 bases are TGTGCCTGGACCCAGAGAACTGAAGCTTTCTTT.

The V call is TRBV29-1, the J call TRBJ1-1; no clear D. Trimming stripped 6 bases from V and 0 bases from J, with 11 bases between. The CDR3 contains 13 residues. Germline-derived CDR1 and CDR2 are SQVTM and ANQGSEA. CDR3: CSVRPLLNTEAFF. The CDR3 nucleotides read TGCAGCGTCCGGCCACTACTGAACACTGAAGCTTTCTTT.

The chain is built from TRBV30 and TRBJ2-7; D gene uncertain. The germline V and J ends were trimmed by 2 bases and 5 bases, with 13 bases remaining between them. The CDR3 is 13 residues long. Germline V gene lookup returns CDR1 GTSNPN and CDR2 SVGIG (reference sequence). The DNA for the CDR3 is TGTGCCTGGAGTCCCGACGCACTTAACGAGCAGTACGTC. It translates to CAWSPDALNEQYV.

The gene calls are TRBV6-1 and TRBJ1-4, with a possible D match to TRBD1 (5 bases). Trimming took off 3 bases at V and 3 bases at J, with 8 bases between the two ends. Looked up from germline, CDR1 is MNHNS and CDR2 is SASEGT. The CDR3 covers 14 residues. CDR3 loop: CASSDGDANEKLFF. The CDR3 nucleotides are TGTGCCAGCAGTGATGGGGACGCTAATGAAAAACTGTTTTTT.

The rearrangement links TRBV5-1 to TRBJ2-5, with unresolved D. CDR1 is SGHRS and CDR2 is YFSETQ in the germline V gene. CDR3 length: 13 residues. V dropped 4 bases and J dropped 2 bases, with 9 bases sitting between them. DNA of the CDR3: TGCGCCAGCAGCGGCCTAACACAAGAGACCCAGTACTTC. Protein: CASSGLTQETQYF.

The CDR3 here is CASSLSGDSYGYTF. DNA for the CDR3: TGTGCCAGCAGTTTATCTGGGGACAGCTATGGCTACACCTTC. V and J are TRBV27 and TRBJ1-2; 7 bases align to TRBD1. The ends lost 0 bases at V and 4 bases at J; junction bases unmatched: 2. Germline V gives CDR1 MNHEY, CDR2 SMNVEV (reference sequence). The CDR3 totals 14 residues.

The J gene is TRBJ1-6, the V gene TRBV2; TRBD1 is a possible D gene (5 bases). V gave up 5 bases and J gave up 7 bases, with 12 bases separating them. The germline CDR1 and CDR2 sequences are SNHLY and FYNNEI. This CDR3 is 14 amino acids long. CDR3 sequence reads: CASSLRGRNSPLHF. The CDR3 bases are TGTGCCAGCAGTTTAAGGGGTAGGAATTCACCCCTCCACTTT.

The chain joins TRBV3-1 (or the pseudogene TRBV3-2) to TRBJ2-1, with D possibly being TRBD2 (5 bases). The ends were cut back, 4 bases at V and 3 bases at J, with 10 bases in the middle. The germline gives CDR1 LGHDT, CDR2 YNNKEL (reference sequence). The CDR3 loop spans 14 amino acids. The CDR3 protein is CASSPPRDYNEQFF. DNA of the CDR3: TGTGCCAGCAGCCCACCCCGGGACTACAATGAGCAGTTCTTC.

The gene calls are TRBV19 and TRBJ1-1; D not resolved. The V end was cut by 8 bases, the J end by 5 bases, with 18 bases between. Germline CDR1 and CDR2: LNHDA and SQIVND (reference sequence). CDR3 length: 14 amino acids. In DNA, the CDR3 is TGTGCCAGTTTCTCGGGGAGGGAATGGACTGAAGCTTTCTTT. It is translated as CASFSGREWTEAFF.

The rearrangement links TRBV20-1 to TRBJ1-1; D not certain. Trimming removed 3 bases from V and 3 bases from J, with 14 bases in between. Germline CDR1 and CDR2: DFQATT and SNEGSKA (reference sequence). The length of the CDR3 is 14 residues. Here the CDR3 DNA reads TGCAGTGCTAGTAGGTCGGCAGACTACACTGAAGCTTTCTTT. Protein sequence: CSASRSADYTEAFF.

This clone was counted a few times. The chain combines TRBV30 with TRBJ1-1; possible D gene TRBD1, 6 bases. CDR1 is GTSNPN and CDR2 is SVGIG in the germline V gene (reference sequence). Deletions cut 8 bases from V and 3 bases from J, with 16 bases between. The CDR3 has 13 amino acids. The CDR3 reads CAETRDTYTEAFF. The CDR3, as DNA: TGTGCCGAAACCCGGGACACATACACTGAAGCTTTCTTT.

This chain connects TRBV2 to TRBJ1-5, with TRBD1 matching over 10 bases. Germline CDR1 SNHLY, CDR2 FYNNEI. The CDR3 runs 17 residues. V lost 4 bases, J lost 2 bases, and 8 bases stayed unmatched. Here the CDR3 reads CASSVRDRGIRNQPQHF. CDR3 sequence (DNA): TGTGCCAGCAGTGTCCGGGACAGGGGAATCCGCAATCAGCCCCAGCATTTT.